The clone carrying this T cell receptor beta chain was seen only a few times. Its antigen is undetermined. Method: immunoSEQ multiplex PCR; TCRdb's copy keeps in-frame clones and lacks some. This table holds tens of thousands of clones, less than 80% found once. The sample originates from a study of vaccination effects on CD4 cells after COVID-19. Looking at the study overall: Within the ViraFEST assay, antigen-specific CD4+ T cells underwent expansion with viral peptide pools prior to sequencing. Relative to the second dose, post-vaccine samples were obtained a median of 72 days later.

Study observations and caveats: Among infection- and vaccine-induced clones, marked clonal contraction occurred late after vaccination.

With about 9 days of culture completed, CD4+ T cells were isolated. Each participant was administered two doses of either the BNT162b2 or the mRNA-1273 vaccine. Cultures had half their medium replaced with IL-2 medium on days 3 and 7. This sequence was found in a human donor who received a COVID-19 vaccine. Sample: CD4+ T cells from PBMCs cultured without peptide, taken after COVID-19 vaccination.

The CDR3: CASSSGTSGGWETQYF. Written as DNA, the CDR3 is TGTGCCAGCAGTTCTGGGACTAGCGGGGGGTGGGAGACCCAGTACTTC. V and J are TRBV6-2 or TRBV6-3 and TRBJ2-5, with TRBD2 matching 15 bases. Looked up from germline, CDR1 is MNHEY and CDR2 is SVGEGT. This CDR3 is built from 16 residues. J gave up 5 bases and V 4 bases, and 5 bases lay outside the gene matches.